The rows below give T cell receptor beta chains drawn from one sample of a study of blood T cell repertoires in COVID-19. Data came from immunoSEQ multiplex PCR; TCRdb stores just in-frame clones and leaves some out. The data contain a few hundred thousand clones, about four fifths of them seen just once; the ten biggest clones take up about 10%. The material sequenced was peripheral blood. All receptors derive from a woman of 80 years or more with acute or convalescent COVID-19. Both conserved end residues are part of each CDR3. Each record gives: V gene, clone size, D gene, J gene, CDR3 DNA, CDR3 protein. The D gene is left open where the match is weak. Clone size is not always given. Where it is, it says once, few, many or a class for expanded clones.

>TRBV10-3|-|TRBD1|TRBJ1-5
TGTGCCATCAGGCCCGGGACAGCGGATAGCAATCAGCCCCAGCATTTT
CAIRPGTADSNQPQHF
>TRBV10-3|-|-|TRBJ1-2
TGTGCCATCAGCCAAACAAACAACTATGGCTACACCTTC
CAISQTNNYGYTF
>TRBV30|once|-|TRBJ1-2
TGCCCCCACAACGACGGGGGGCCGGGGGGCTACACCTTC
CPHNDGGPGGYTF
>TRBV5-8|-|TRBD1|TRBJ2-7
TGTGCCAGCAGCATACGCGGGACAGGGTTCTACGAGCAGTACTTC
CASSIRGTGFYEQYF
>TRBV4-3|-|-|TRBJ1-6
TGCGCCAGCAGCCAAGGGGAAACCCGGGACATCTATAATTCACCCCTCCACTTT
CASSQGETRDIYNSPLHF
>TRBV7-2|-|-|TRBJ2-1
TGTGCCAGCAGCTTAGCGGGAGGCCTATACAATGAGCAGTTCTTC
CASSLAGGLYNEQFF
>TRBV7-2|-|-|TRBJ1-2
TGTGCCAGCAGCTTAGGCAGGGTGAACTATGGCTACACCTTC
CASSLGRVNYGYTF
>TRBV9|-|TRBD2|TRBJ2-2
TGTGCCAGCAGCGTAGCTCTAGCGGGAGGGAACACCGGGGAGCTGTTTTTT
CASSVALAGGNTGELFF
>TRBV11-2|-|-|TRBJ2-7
TGTGCCAGCAGCTCCGGGGCCGGGGGACTTTCCTACGAGCAGTACTTC
CASSSGAGGLSYEQYF
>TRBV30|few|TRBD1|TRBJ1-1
TGTGCCTGGAGTACCCAGGGGGCCACTGAAGCTTTCTTT
CAWSTQGATEAFF
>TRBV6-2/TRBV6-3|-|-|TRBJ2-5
TGTGCCAGCAGTTACTCGAAGGACAGCGGAGAGACCCAGTACTTC
CASSYSKDSGETQYF
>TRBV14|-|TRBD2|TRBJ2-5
TGTGCCAGCAGCATACTAGCGGGGTCGAGAGAGACCCAGTACTTC
CASSILAGSRETQYF
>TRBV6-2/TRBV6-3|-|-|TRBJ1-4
TGTGCCAGCAGTCGGGGAGTTGAAAAACTGTTTTTT
CASSRGVEKLFF
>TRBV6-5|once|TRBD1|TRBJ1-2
TGTGCCAGCAATGGACAGGGGGGGAGTTATGGCTACACCTTC
CASNGQGGSYGYTF
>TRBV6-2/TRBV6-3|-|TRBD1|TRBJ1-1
TGTGCCAGCAGTTACTCGACAGGGTGGGAAGCTTTCTTT
CASSYSTGWEAFF
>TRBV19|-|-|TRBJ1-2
TGTGCCAGTAGCGAACAACAGGATAACTATGGCTACACCTTC
CASSEQQDNYGYTF
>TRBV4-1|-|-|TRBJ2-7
TGCGCCAGCAGCCAAGATTCCCGACTAGGGCAATCATACGAGCAGTACTTC
CASSQDSRLGQSYEQYF
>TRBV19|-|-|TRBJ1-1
TGTGCCAGTAGTATGGCCGAGCGCACTGAAGCTTTCTTT
CASSMAERTEAFF
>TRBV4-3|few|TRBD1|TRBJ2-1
TGCGCCAGCAGCCAAGAGGGGACAGGATACAATGAGCAGTTCTTC
CASSQEGTGYNEQFF
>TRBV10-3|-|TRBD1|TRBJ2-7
TGTGCCATCAACTCCGGGACAGACTACGAGCAGTACTTC
CAINSGTDYEQYF
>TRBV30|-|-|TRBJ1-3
TGTGCCTGGAGTAACTCGATCTCTGGAAACACCATATATTTT
CAWSNSISGNTIYF
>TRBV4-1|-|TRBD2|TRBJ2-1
TGCGCCAGCGGCACTAGCGGGAGCAATGAGCAGTTCTTC
CASGTSGSNEQFF
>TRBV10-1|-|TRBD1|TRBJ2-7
TGCGCCAGCAAACTAATTCCAGCGCCGCCGGGACAGGGCTCCTACGAGCAGTACTTC
CASKLIPAPPGQGSYEQYF
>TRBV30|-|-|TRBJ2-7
TGTGCCTGGAGTGCCCTGGGGCGGGGGCGTTCCTACGAGCAGTACTTC
CAWSALGRGRSYEQYF
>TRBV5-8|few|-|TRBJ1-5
TGTGCCAGCAGCCCTCCTTTCGGCGCTCGGGATAGCAATCAGCCCCAGCATTTT
CASSPPFGARDSNQPQHF
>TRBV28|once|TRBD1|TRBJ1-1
TGTGCCAGCAGTCCAGGGACAGGGACTATGAACACTGAAGCTTTCTTT
CASSPGTGTMNTEAFF
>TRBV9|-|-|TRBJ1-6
TGTGCCAGCAGCGTAGGGGGGGGAAGTTCACCCCTCCACTTT
CASSVGGGSSPLHF
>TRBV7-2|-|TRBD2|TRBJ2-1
TGTGCCAGCAGCTTAGAAGGGGCAGCGGGGAACTATGAGCAGTTCTTC
CASSLEGAAGNYEQFF
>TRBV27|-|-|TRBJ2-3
TGTGCCAGCAGTAAACAGCTAGCGAACACAGATACGCAGTATTTT
CASSKQLANTDTQYF
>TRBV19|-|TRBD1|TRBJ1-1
TGTGCCAGTAGTGTTCCCCCGGGACAGGGTTTCACTGAAGCTTTCTTT
CASSVPPGQGFTEAFF
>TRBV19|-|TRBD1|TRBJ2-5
TGTGCCAGTAGTCCACGGACAGGGGGCCAAGAGACCCAGTACTTC
CASSPRTGGQETQYF
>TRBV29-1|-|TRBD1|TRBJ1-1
TGCAGCGTTGCCCTGGGGACAGGGGGCACTGAAGCTTTCTTT
CSVALGTGGTEAFF
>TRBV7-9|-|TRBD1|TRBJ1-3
TGTGCCAGCAGCTCCCGACAGGGCTCTGGAAACACCATATATTTT
CASSSRQGSGNTIYF
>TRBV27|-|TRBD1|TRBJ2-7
TGTGCCAGCAGTTCACAAATCCGACAGGGGGCGCAATACGAGCAGTACTTC
CASSSQIRQGAQYEQYF
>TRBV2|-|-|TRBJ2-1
TGTGCCAGCTCCGTAGAATCCTACAATGAGCAGTTCTTC
CASSVESYNEQFF
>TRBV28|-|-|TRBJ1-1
TGTGCCAGCAGTCCTATCCTGAACACTGAAGCTTTCTTT
CASSPILNTEAFF
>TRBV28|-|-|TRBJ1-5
TGTGCCAGCAGTTTACTAGTCAATCAGCCCCAGCATTTT
CASSLLVNQPQHF
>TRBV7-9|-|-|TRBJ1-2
TGTGCCAGCAGCTTAGAACCTCCGGAGGTGCGTGGCTACACCTTC
CASSLEPPEVRGYTF
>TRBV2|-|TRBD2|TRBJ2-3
TGTGCCAGCAGACCGACTAGCGGGGGTAGGGGAGATACGCAGTATTTT
CASRPTSGGRGDTQYF
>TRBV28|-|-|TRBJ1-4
TGTGCCAGCAGTCCCTCGGGGGCTAATGAAAAACTGTTTTTT
CASSPSGANEKLFF
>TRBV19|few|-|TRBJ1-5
TGTGCCAGTAGTATAGAAGTCGGTAGCAATCAGCCCCAGCATTTT
CASSIEVGSNQPQHF
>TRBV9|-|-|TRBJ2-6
TGTGCCAGCAGCGTGGCAGGGTTGTACGGGGCCAACGTCCTGACTTTC
CASSVAGLYGANVLTF
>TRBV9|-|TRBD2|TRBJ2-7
TGTGCCAGCAGCGTAGAACTAGCGGGATTCTACGAGCAGTACTTC
CASSVELAGFYEQYF
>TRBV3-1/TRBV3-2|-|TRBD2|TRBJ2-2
TGTGCCAGCAGCCCGGGACTAGCGGGAGTAATGGGAACCGGGGAGCTGTTTTTT
CASSPGLAGVMGTGELFF
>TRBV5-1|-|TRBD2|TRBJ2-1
TGCGCCAGCAGCCCGCTAGCGGGAGGGATAAATGAGCAGTTCTTC
CASSPLAGGINEQFF
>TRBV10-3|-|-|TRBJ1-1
TGTGCCATCCGGGCAGGGGATATGAACACTGAAGCTTTCTTT
CAIRAGDMNTEAFF
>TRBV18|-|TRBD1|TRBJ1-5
TGTGCCAGCTCACCACTTGGACAGGACGGCAATCAGCCCCAGCATTTT
CASSPLGQDGNQPQHF
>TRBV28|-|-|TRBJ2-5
TGTGCCAGCAGTTGGGACACTCGGGCGGAGACCCAGTACTTC
CASSWDTRAETQYF
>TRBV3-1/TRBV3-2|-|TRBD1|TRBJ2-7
TGTGCCAGCAGCCGAATACCGGGACAGGGGTCGGGTTACGAGCAGTACTTC
CASSRIPGQGSGYEQYF
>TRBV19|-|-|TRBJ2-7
TGTGCCAGTAGTATAGATGGCACAGGCTCCTACGAGCAGTACTTC
CASSIDGTGSYEQYF
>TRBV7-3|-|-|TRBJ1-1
TGTGCCAGCAGCCTCCACCCAGACAGGAACACTGAAGCTTTCTTT
CASSLHPDRNTEAFF
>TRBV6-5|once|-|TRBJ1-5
TGTGCCAGCAACCCGGAGGGAAACCAGCCCCAGCATTTT
CASNPEGNQPQHF
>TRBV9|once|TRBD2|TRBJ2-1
TGTGCCAGCAGCGCCCACCTAGCGGGAGGGAACAATGAGCAGTTCTTC
CASSAHLAGGNNEQFF
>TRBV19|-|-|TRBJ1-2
TGTGCCAGTAGCGGGGGAGAGGCCCCGTCTGGTGGCTACACCTTC
CASSGGEAPSGGYTF
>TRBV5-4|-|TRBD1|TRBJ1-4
TGTGCCAGCAGCTTAGGGACAGGGGACACGAAGGAACTGTTTTTT
CASSLGTGDTKELFF